The sequence of this T cell receptor beta chain was determined in a study of graft-versus-host responses after intestinal transplantation. This clone occurred once. The antigen remains unidentified. V was shortened by 0 bases and J by 5 bases, with 5 bases between the two germline ends. This CDR3 contains 12 residues. Germline V gives CDR1 SGHRS, CDR2 YFSETQ. Produced via immunoSEQ multiplex PCR; TCRdb's table is partial and in-frame only. The table records more than 100,000 clones, approximately 92% of them present only once. This TCR was recovered from a human donor who received an intestinal transplant. This chain connects TRBV5-1 to TRBJ2-5, with D uncertain. The sample here was unstimulated CD4+ T cells sorted from spleen or lymph node cells, taken before intestinal transplant. Written as DNA, the CDR3 is TGCGCCAGCAGCTTGGCCCCTGAGACCCAGTACTTC. The encoded protein is CASSLAPETQYF. Complete variable domain (other parts from reference TRBV5-1 and TRBJ2-5): KAGVTQTPRYLIKTRGQQVTLSCSPISGHRSVSWYQQTPGQGLQFLFEYFSETQRNKGNFPGRFSGRQFSNSRSEMNVSTLELGDSALYLCASSLAPETQYFGPGTRLLVL.